This TCR beta chain was found in a study of T cells after yellow fever vaccination. Study findings and constraints: One caveat is that FACS-sorted repertoires could contain abundant clonotypes contaminating from the bulk population. Shared CD4/CD8 clonotypes were a small share, likely from convergent recombination. A large majority of primary-vaccination clones showed up again after the booster (just under 97% CD4, about 90% CD8).

Worth noting for this clonotype: No antigen is known for it.

Germline V lookup: CDR1 WSHSY, CDR2 SAAADI. This CDR3 region has 13 residues. Trimming removed 5 bases at V and 0 bases at J, with 7 bases between. Production of TCR cDNA was by 5'RACE template switching, which also added a universal primer site and UMIs. MiXCR, applied by TCRdb to the 5' RACE reads, yields one record per CDR3 protein. The sample shows 300,000 or so distinct CDR3 sequences, 10% to 15% of them seen only once. The origin of this receptor is a man aged 30 to 45 who received the YFV17D yellow fever vaccine. The V gene is TRBV10-2, the J gene TRBJ1-1; D remains ambiguous. Sample: CD4+ T cells sorted from PBMCs, taken 45 days after the yellow fever booster vaccination. This CDR3 reads CASSYHLNTEAFF. CDR3 DNA: TGCGCCAGCAGTTATCACTTGAACACTGAAGCTTTCTTT.